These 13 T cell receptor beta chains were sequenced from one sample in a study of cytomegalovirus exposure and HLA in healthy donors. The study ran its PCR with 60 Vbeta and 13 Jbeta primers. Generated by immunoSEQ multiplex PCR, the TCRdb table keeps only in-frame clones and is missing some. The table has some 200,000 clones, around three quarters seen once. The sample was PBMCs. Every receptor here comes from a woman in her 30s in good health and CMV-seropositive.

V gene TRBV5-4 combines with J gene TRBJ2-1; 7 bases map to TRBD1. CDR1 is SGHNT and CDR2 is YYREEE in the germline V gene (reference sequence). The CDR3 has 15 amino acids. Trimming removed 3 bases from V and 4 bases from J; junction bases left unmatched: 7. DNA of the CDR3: TGTGCCAGCAGCTCAGCCGGGACAGAATACAATGAGCAGTTCTTC. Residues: CASSSAGTEYNEQFF.

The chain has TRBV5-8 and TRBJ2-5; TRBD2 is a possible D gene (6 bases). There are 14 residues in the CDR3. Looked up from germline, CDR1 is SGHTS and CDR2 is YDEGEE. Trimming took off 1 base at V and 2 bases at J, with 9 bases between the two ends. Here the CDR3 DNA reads TGTGCCAGCAGCTTGAAGGGACTGCAAGAGACCCAGTACTTC. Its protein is CASSLKGLQETQYF.

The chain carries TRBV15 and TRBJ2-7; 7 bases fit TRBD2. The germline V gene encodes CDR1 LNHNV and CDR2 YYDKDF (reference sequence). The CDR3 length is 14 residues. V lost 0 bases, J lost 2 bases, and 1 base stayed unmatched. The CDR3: CATSREGGTYEQYF. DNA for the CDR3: TGTGCCACCAGCAGAGAGGGAGGGACCTACGAGCAGTACTTC.

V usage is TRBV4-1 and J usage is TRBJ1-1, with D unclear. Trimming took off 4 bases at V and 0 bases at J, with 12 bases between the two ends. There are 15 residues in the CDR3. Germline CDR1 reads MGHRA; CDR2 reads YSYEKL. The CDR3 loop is CASSLTEEMNTEAFF. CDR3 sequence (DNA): TGCGCCAGCAGCCTAACAGAAGAGATGAACACTGAAGCTTTCTTT.

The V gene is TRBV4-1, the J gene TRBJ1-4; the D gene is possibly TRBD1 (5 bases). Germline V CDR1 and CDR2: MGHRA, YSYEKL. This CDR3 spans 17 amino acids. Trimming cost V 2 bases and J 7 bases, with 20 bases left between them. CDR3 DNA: TGCGCCAGCAGCCAACCCCAAGTAGGGGTACGAGGTGAAAAACTGTTTTTT. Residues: CASSQPQVGVRGEKLFF.

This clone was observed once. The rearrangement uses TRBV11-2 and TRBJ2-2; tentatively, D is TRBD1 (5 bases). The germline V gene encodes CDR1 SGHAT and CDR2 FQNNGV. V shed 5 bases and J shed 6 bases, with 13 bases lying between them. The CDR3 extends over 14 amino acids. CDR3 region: CASSPWARAGELFF. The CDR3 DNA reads TGTGCCAGCAGCCCTTGGGCCAGGGCCGGGGAGCTGTTTTTT.

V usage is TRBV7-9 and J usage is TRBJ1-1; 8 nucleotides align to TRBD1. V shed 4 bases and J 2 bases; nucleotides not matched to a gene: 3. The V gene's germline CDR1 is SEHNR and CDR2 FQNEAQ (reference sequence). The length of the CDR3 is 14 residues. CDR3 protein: CASSSGQGNTEAFF. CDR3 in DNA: TGTGCCAGCAGCTCCGGACAGGGTAACACTGAAGCTTTCTTT.

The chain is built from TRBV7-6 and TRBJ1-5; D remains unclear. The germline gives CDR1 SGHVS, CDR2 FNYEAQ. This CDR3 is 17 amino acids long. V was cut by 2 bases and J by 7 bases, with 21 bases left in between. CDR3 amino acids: CASSLSGRVGSGQPQHF. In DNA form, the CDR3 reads TGTGCCAGCAGCTTAAGCGGTAGGGTGGGGAGCGGACAGCCCCAGCATTTT.

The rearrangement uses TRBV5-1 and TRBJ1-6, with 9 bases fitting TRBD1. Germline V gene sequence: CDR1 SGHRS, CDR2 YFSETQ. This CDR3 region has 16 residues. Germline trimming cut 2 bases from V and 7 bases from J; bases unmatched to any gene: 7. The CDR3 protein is CASSFTGGARNSPLHF. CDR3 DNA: TGCGCCAGCAGCTTTACAGGGGGCGCACGGAATTCACCCCTCCACTTT.

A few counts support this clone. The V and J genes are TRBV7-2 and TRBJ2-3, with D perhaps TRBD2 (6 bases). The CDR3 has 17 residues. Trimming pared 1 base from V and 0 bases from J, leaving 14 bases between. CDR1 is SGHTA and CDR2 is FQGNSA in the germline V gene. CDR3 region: CASSLVELGLSTDTQYF. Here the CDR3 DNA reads TGTGCCAGCAGCTTAGTTGAACTAGGACTAAGCACAGATACGCAGTATTTT. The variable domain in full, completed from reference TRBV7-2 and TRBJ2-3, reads GAGVSQSPSNKVTEKGKDVELRCDPISGHTALYWYRQSLGQGLEFLIYFQGNSAPDKSGLPSDRFSAERTGGSVSTLTIQRTQQEDSAVYLCASSLVELGLSTDTQYFGPGTRLTVL.

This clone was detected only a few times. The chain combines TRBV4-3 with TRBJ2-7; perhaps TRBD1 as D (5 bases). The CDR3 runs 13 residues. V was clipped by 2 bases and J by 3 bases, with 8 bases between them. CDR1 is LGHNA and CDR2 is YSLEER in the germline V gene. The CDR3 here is CASSQIQGYEQYF. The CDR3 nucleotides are TGCGCCAGCAGCCAAATCCAGGGCTACGAGCAGTACTTC.

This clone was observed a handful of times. CDR3 in amino acids: CAIGLTMADSMSSYNSPLHF. Written as DNA, the CDR3 is TGTGCCATAGGACTTACCATGGCAGACTCCATGAGCTCCTATAATTCACCCCTCCACTTT. V gene TRBV7-8 combines with J gene TRBJ1-6; D gene unclear. CDR1 is SGHVS and CDR2 is FQNEAQ in the germline V gene. The V end was cut by 10 bases, the J end by 0 bases, with 28 bases between. The CDR3 totals 20 residues.

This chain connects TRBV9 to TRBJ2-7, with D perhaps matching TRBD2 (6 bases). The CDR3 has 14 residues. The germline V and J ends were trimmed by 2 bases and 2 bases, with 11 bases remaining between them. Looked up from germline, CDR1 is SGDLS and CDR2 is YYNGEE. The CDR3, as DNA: TGTGCCAGCAGCGTTTCGCGGGACCCCTACGAGCAGTACTTC. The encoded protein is CASSVSRDPYEQYF.